Sequencing of this TCR beta chain was carried out in a study of OX40 agonist ivuxolimab in advanced cancers. Whole-study findings and limits: Undetermined was the antigen specificity of the expanded peripheral T cells.

Concerning this clone itself: Its antigen is as yet unknown.

Clones were sequenced by immunoSEQ multiplex PCR, and TCRdb holds only the in-frame ones, with some missing. Here the sample spans 50,000 to 85,000 clones, roughly 87% being singletons. The TCR originated in an adult with an advanced solid tumor such as melanoma, head and neck, liver or kidney cancer. The sample was CD4+ or CD8+ T cells sorted from blood, taken in a trial of the OX40 agonist ivuxolimab.

The CDR3: CASSATGTTYNEQFF. The CDR3 nucleotides read TGTGCCAGCAGCGCAACAGGGACCACGTACAATGAGCAGTTCTTC. The V and J genes are TRBV7-2 and TRBJ2-1; the D gene is possibly TRBD1 (6 bases). V was shortened by 5 bases and J by 4 bases, with 15 bases between the two germline ends. This CDR3 comprises 15 residues. Germline lookup yields CDR1 SGHTA and CDR2 FQGNSA.